This T cell receptor beta chain was found in a study of T cells in Graves' hyperthyroidism and ophthalmopathy. General study results and limits: Blood also carried most thyroid clonotypes expanded above 0.001. A model built on 13 V-J features separated ophthalmopathy from stable hyperthyroidism.

Looked up from germline, CDR1 is SGHNT and CDR2 is YENEEA. The V end lost 4 bases, the J end lost 5 bases, and 14 bases lay between the germline ends. The CDR3 sequence is 14 residues long. It was uncontrolled infection, other autoimmune disease, pregnancy or lactation that excluded patients. This clonotype was counted at least ten times. Its specificity is not known. Researchers took RNA transcripts and amplified the TCR beta CDR3 regions from them. Primed by the HTBI set, a first-round RT-PCR was run on the TCR CDR3. TCRdb analysed the multiplex PCR reads with MiXCR anew, one entry per CDR3 protein. This table holds over 450,000 distinct CDR3 sequences, around an eighth found once.

The source material was blood. This TCR was recovered from a woman between 18 and 30 years old with Graves' hyperthyroidism. The chain links TRBV11-3 to TRBJ2-5, with D unresolved. This chain's CDR3 is CASSSRARVETQYF. Here the CDR3 DNA reads TGTGCCAGCAGCTCACGTGCTAGGGTTGAGACCCAGTACTTC.